Below are 21 T cell receptor beta chains sequenced from a single sample in a study of T cell responses to AZD1222 COVID-19 vaccine. Measured with immunoSEQ multiplex PCR; TCRdb has only the in-frame clones, and not every one. The profile covers about 99,000 clones, with 75% to 90% appearing a single time and roughly 20% taken by the ten largest. Sample: peripheral blood, taken on day 0 of AZD1222 vaccination. These receptors were taken from an adult in good health.

The gene calls are TRBV20-1 and TRBJ2-2; D perhaps matches TRBD2 (6 bases). Per germline, CDR1 DFQATT and CDR2 SNEGSKA (reference sequence). Trimming took 3 bases from V and 3 from J, leaving 11 bases between them. The CDR3 is 14 amino acids. The CDR3: CSASWDFHTGELFF. The CDR3 nucleotides are TGCAGTGCTAGTTGGGACTTCCACACCGGGGAGCTGTTTTTT.

This chain joins TRBV18 and TRBJ2-3; perhaps TRBD1 as D (5 bases). The length of the CDR3 is 17 residues. Germline V lookup: CDR1 KGHSH, CDR2 LQKENI. The germline V and J ends were trimmed by 2 bases and 5 bases, with 20 bases remaining between them. The CDR3 nucleotides read TGTGCCAGCTCACCATTTGATAGGGGCACATATGTAGATACGCAGTATTTT. Its protein is CASSPFDRGTYVDTQYF.

Only one count was recorded for this clone. V is TRBV6-2 or TRBV6-3 and J is TRBJ2-7; TRBD2 matches 9 bases. V lost 0 bases and J lost 2; bases outside the gene matches: 8. CDR1 is MNHEY and CDR2 is SVGEGT in the germline V gene. The CDR3 is 17 amino acids. In DNA form, the CDR3 reads TGTGCCAGCAGTTACTCGCGGACCGGGACTAGCACCTACGAGCAGTACTTC. This gives the protein CASSYSRTGTSTYEQYF.

This clone was seen just once. This rearrangement joins TRBV14 to TRBJ1-2; D perhaps matches TRBD1 (5 bases). V lost 5 bases to trimming and J lost 6 bases, with 19 bases between them. CDR1 and CDR2 from the germline V gene are SGHDN and FVKESK. There are 15 residues in the CDR3. CDR3 sequence reads: CASSEMVRGGNGYTF. DNA for the CDR3: TGTGCCAGCAGCGAGATGGTGAGGGGAGGGAATGGCTACACCTTC. The complete variable domain, with remaining parts taken from reference TRBV14 and TRBJ1-2, reads EAGVTQFPSHSVIEKGQTVTLRCDPISGHDNLYWYRRVMGKEIKFLLHFVKESKQDESGMPNNRFLAERTGGTYSTLKVQPAELEDSGVYFCASSEMVRGGNGYTFGSGTRLTVV.

This clone was counted a single time. The gene calls are TRBV12-3 or TRBV12-4 and TRBJ2-2; D gene uncertain. The V end lost 4 bases, the J end lost 7 bases, and 7 bases lay between the germline ends. CDR3 length: 12 residues. CDR3 in amino acids: CASSSNVGELFF. The CDR3, as DNA: TGTGCCAGCAGTTCTAACGTCGGGGAGCTGTTTTTT.

The chain uses TRBV20-1 and TRBJ1-6; TRBD1 agrees at 7 bases. Trimming took 3 bases from V and 6 from J; bases not matched to a gene: 2. Germline V gives CDR1 DFQATT, CDR2 SNEGSKA (reference sequence). The CDR3 has 13 amino acids. Written as DNA, the CDR3 is TGCAGTGCTAGTGGACAGGTTAATTCACCCCTCCACTTT. Amino acid sequence: CSASGQVNSPLHF.

The chain uses TRBV3-1 (or the pseudogene TRBV3-2) and TRBJ1-1; D is ambiguous. Germline loops: CDR1 LGHDT, CDR2 YNNKEL (reference sequence). Trimming removed 4 bases from V and 7 bases from J, with 16 bases in between. The CDR3 length is 14 residues. The CDR3 bases are TGTGCCAGCAGCCCCCTATTGGGTAGAAATGAAGCTTTCTTT. Translating it yields CASSPLLGRNEAFF.

The chain joins TRBV4-2 to TRBJ2-4; D gene ambiguous. The CDR3 length is 13 residues. Germline CDR1 reads LGHNA; CDR2 reads YNFKEQ. Trimming removed 0 bases at V and 8 bases at J, with 8 bases between. CDR3 sequence: CASSQDPRDIQYF. CDR3 DNA sequence: TGTGCCAGCAGCCAAGATCCACGGGACATTCAGTACTTC.

The chain is built from TRBV24-1 and TRBJ2-2, with 9 nucleotides matching TRBD2. The germline V gene has CDR1 KGHDR and CDR2 SFDVKD. Losses at the gene ends were 6 bases for V and 4 bases for J; bases not matched to a gene: 5. The CDR3 has 15 residues. The CDR3 protein is CATSRGGAGTGELFF. The CDR3 DNA follows: TGTGCCACCAGTCGCGGGGGGGCCGGCACCGGGGAGCTGTTTTTT.

J is TRBJ1-1 and V is TRBV30, with D maybe TRBD1 (5 bases). Trimming took 3 bases from V and 4 from J, leaving 12 bases between them. There are 13 residues in the CDR3. Germline assignment: CDR1 GTSNPN and CDR2 SVGIG (reference sequence). The CDR3 DNA follows: TGTGCCTGGAGAGGGGATGGGGCCACTGAAGCTTTCTTT. As protein: CAWRGDGATEAFF.

The gene calls are TRBV9 and TRBJ2-3, with TRBD2 identical over 9 bases. This CDR3 is built from 16 residues. CDR1 and CDR2 (germline): SGDLS, YYNGEE. The junction had 2 bases not matched to a gene; V was cut back by 0 bases and J by 0 bases. The CDR3: CASSVETSGSTDTQYF. The DNA for the CDR3 is TGTGCCAGCAGCGTAGAAACTAGCGGGAGCACAGATACGCAGTATTTT.

For this clone: Sequence at one end of the junction differs from germline and may be a read error. The rearrangement joins TRBV7-7 to TRBJ2-5, with D possibly being TRBD1 (6 bases). CDR1 is SSHAT, CDR2 FNYEAQ, per germline (reference sequence). The CDR3 is 14 amino acids. The CDR3 loop reads CASSLGQSQETQYF. In DNA, the CDR3 is TGTGCTAGCAGCTTAGGACAGTCGCAAGAGACCCAGTACTTC.

This chain connects TRBV9 to TRBJ2-1, with 7 bases identical to TRBD2. The ends lost 3 bases at V and 0 bases at J; junction bases unmatched: 6. The germline V gene encodes CDR1 SGDLS and CDR2 YYNGEE. This CDR3 comprises 16 residues. CDR3 bases: TGTGCCAGCAGCGGACACGGGGGGACCTCCTACAATGAGCAGTTCTTC. It translates to CASSGHGGTSYNEQFF. The whole variable domain, remainder taken from reference TRBV9 and TRBJ2-1, is DSGVTQTPKHLITATGQRVTLRCSPRSGDLSVYWYQQSLDQGLQFLIQYYNGEERAKGNILERFSAQQFPDLHSELNLSSLELGDSALYFCASSGHGGTSYNEQFFGPGTRLTVL.

The rearrangement uses TRBV5-4 and TRBJ2-1; 12 bases map to TRBD1. Germline V gene data show CDR1 as SGHNT and CDR2 as YYREEE (reference sequence). The CDR3 totals 16 residues. V shed 0 bases, J shed 7 bases, and the junction held 5 bases outside the gene matches. The CDR3 coding sequence is TGTGCCAGCAGCTTGGAGTCGGGACAGGGGGCGAATGAGCAGTTCTTC. It translates to CASSLESGQGANEQFF.

This chain links TRBV4-1 with TRBJ1-2; 12 bases match TRBD1. Unmatched junction bases numbered 3, after V lost 4 bases and J lost 6 bases. CDR3 length: 14 residues. In germline, CDR1 is MGHRA, CDR2 YSYEKL. CDR3 bases: TGCGCCAGCAGCCGGGGACAGGGGGCTGATGGCTACACCTTC. Translating gives CASSRGQGADGYTF.

The chain recombines TRBV5-1 with TRBJ2-1; D is unclear. The CDR3 spans 14 residues. The germline V and J ends were trimmed by 0 bases and 1 base, with 5 bases remaining between them. Germline CDR1 reads SGHRS; CDR2 reads YFSETQ. CDR3 bases: TGCGCCAGCAGCTTGGGAGTTTCCTACAATGAGCAGTTCTTC. Translation gives CASSLGVSYNEQFF.

This chain links TRBV2 with TRBJ1-5, with D uncertain. The CDR3 covers 13 residues. The V end lost 7 bases, the J end lost 3 bases, and 10 bases lay between the germline ends. Germline CDR1 is SNHLY and CDR2 is FYNNEI. For the CDR3, the DNA is TGTGCCAGCACGGGCAGCCCCAATCAGCCCCAGCATTTT. This gives the protein CASTGSPNQPQHF.

The J gene is TRBJ2-1, the V gene TRBV12-3 or TRBV12-4; D unresolved. V was clipped by 7 bases and J by 9 bases, with 10 bases between them. The CDR3 totals 11 residues. CDR3 sequence (DNA): TGTGCCAGCACCCTAGGCAGTGAGCAGTTCTTC. This translates into CASTLGSEQFF.

The chain links TRBV7-6 to TRBJ1-2, with D maybe TRBD1 (6 bases). The germline V gene has CDR1 SGHVS and CDR2 FNYEAQ. The germline V and J ends were trimmed by 5 bases and 7 bases, with 14 bases remaining between them. This CDR3 region has 13 residues. CDR3 amino acids: CASSDWTELGYTF. Here the CDR3 DNA reads TGTGCCAGCAGCGACTGGACAGAACTTGGCTACACCTTC.

This clone was counted a single time. This chain connects TRBV7-9 to TRBJ2-1; possibly TRBD2 for D (7 bases). Germline CDR1 and CDR2: SEHNR and FQNEAQ (reference sequence). The V and J ends lost 1 base and 9 bases respectively, with 22 bases between them. The CDR3 is made up of 17 amino acids. CDR3 nucleotide sequence: TGTGCCAGCAGCTTAGGAAGCTTAGTGGGGGGGCGGAGTGAGCAGTTCTTC. This gives the protein CASSLGSLVGGRSEQFF.

The V gene is TRBV4-1, the J gene TRBJ2-5; perhaps TRBD1 as D (6 bases). The CDR3 runs 18 residues. CDR1 is MGHRA, CDR2 YSYEKL, per germline. Trimming pared 2 bases from V and 4 bases from J, leaving 23 bases between. The chain's CDR3 is CASSQTSPHTGFRETQYF. The CDR3 bases are TGCGCCAGCAGCCAAACTTCACCCCACACAGGGTTTCGAGAGACCCAGTACTTC.